The 23 T cell receptor beta chains below come from one sample, sequenced in a study of cytomegalovirus exposure and HLA in healthy donors. Sequencing was performed with immunoSEQ multiplex PCR; in TCRdb, only in-frame clones are kept and a portion is missing. The profile shows approximately 150,000 clones, around 87% of them singletons. Sequenced sample: PBMCs. The source of these receptors is a man aged 18 to 30 in good health and CMV-seropositive.

The V call is TRBV29-1, the J call TRBJ2-3, with a weak D call TRBD2 (5 bases). The V end lost 6 bases, the J end lost 5 bases, and 9 bases lay between the germline ends. The CDR3 contains 11 residues. Germline lookup yields CDR1 SQVTM and CDR2 ANQGSEA. DNA for the CDR3: TGCAGCGTCCCGGGGATAGATACGCAGTATTTT. Its protein product is CSVPGIDTQYF.

The sample holds a few counts of this clone. V is TRBV2 and J is TRBJ2-7; TRBD1 aligns across 7 bases. The trim removed 4 bases at V and 3 bases at J, leaving 6 bases unmatched. The CDR3 has 14 residues. CDR1 and CDR2 (germline): SNHLY, FYNNEI. The CDR3 region has the DNA TGTGCCAGCAGTGGAGCCGGGACAGACTACGAGCAGTACTTC. Translating gives CASSGAGTDYEQYF.

The rearrangement links TRBV7-9 to TRBJ2-3; the D gene is possibly TRBD2 (5 bases). The CDR3 loop spans 14 amino acids. Trimming stripped 1 base from V and 0 bases from J, with 5 bases between. Germline CDR1 reads SEHNR; CDR2 reads FQNEAQ (reference sequence). The CDR3 is CASSLGRSTDTQYF. The CDR3 DNA follows: TGTGCCAGCAGCTTAGGGAGGAGCACAGATACGCAGTATTTT.

The J gene is TRBJ2-2, the V gene TRBV6-5; TRBD1 aligns across 7 bases. The CDR3 runs 14 residues. The germline CDR1 and CDR2 sequences are MNHEY and SVGAGI. J lost 4 bases, V lost 7 bases, and 6 bases had no gene match. CDR3 protein: CASTTTGSTGELFF. Here the CDR3 DNA reads TGTGCCAGCACTACGACAGGGAGCACCGGGGAGCTGTTTTTT.

The chain is built from TRBV30 and TRBJ2-3, with D perhaps matching TRBD2 (6 bases). CDR3 length: 14 residues. V shed 4 bases and J shed 4 bases, with 15 bases lying between them. Germline lookup yields CDR1 GTSNPN and CDR2 SVGIG (reference sequence). Written as DNA, the CDR3 is TGTGCCTGGACCCAGGTGGGGGGTGCAGATACGCAGTATTTT. Its translation is CAWTQVGGADTQYF.

CDR3 DNA: TGTGCCAGCACCCCACGGAGGATGAACACTGAAGCTTTCTTT. This sequence encodes CASTPRRMNTEAFF. The chain joins TRBV7-8 to TRBJ1-1; D gene ambiguous. This CDR3 is 14 amino acids long. Deletions cut 7 bases from V and 0 bases from J, with 12 bases between. Germline V CDR1 and CDR2: SGHVS, FQNEAQ. The whole variable domain, filled in from reference TRBV7-8 and TRBJ1-1, reads GAGVSQSPRYKVAKRGQDVALRCDPISGHVSLFWYQQALGQGPEFLTYFQNEAQLDKSGLPSDRFFAERPEGSVSTLKIQRTQQEDSAVYLCASTPRRMNTEAFFGQGTRLTVV.

The chain recombines TRBV7-9 with TRBJ2-4; 7 bases match TRBD2. The CDR3 is 18 residues long. In germline, CDR1 is SEHNR, CDR2 FQNEAQ (reference sequence). V was pared by 8 bases and J by 1 base, with 17 bases of the junction left unmatched. CDR3 amino acids: CASGNLAATALAKNIQYF. Here the CDR3 DNA reads TGTGCCAGCGGGAACCTAGCGGCGACAGCTCTGGCCAAAAACATTCAGTACTTC.

The rearrangement uses TRBV19 and TRBJ1-5; 7 bases match TRBD1. CDR3 length: 16 amino acids. CDR1 and CDR2 from the germline V gene are LNHDA and SQIVND (reference sequence). J was trimmed by 6 bases and V by 0 bases; bases with no gene match: 8. The CDR3 nucleotides are TGTGCCAGTAGTATAGATAGGGCCAGGGGGGTTCAGCCCCAGCATTTT. Residues: CASSIDRARGVQPQHF.

This chain uses TRBV7-8 with TRBJ1-1; D gene unclear. The CDR3 loop spans 12 amino acids. The ends were cut back, 3 bases at V and 5 bases at J, with 7 bases in the middle. Germline V lookup: CDR1 SGHVS, CDR2 FQNEAQ. CDR3 DNA: TGTGCCAGCAGCTTTTCGAGAACTGAAGCTTTCTTT. Amino acids: CASSFSRTEAFF.

The rearrangement uses TRBV27 and TRBJ1-2; the match to TRBD1 covers 7 bases. Trimming took 2 bases from V and 0 from J; bases not matched to a gene: 3. Germline V lookup: CDR1 MNHEY, CDR2 SMNVEV (reference sequence). The CDR3 length is 15 residues. CDR3: CASSLQGTANYGYTF. The CDR3, as DNA: TGTGCCAGCAGTTTACAGGGGACAGCTAACTATGGCTACACCTTC.

This clone was observed a single time. The chain uses TRBV7-6 and TRBJ2-7; 7 nucleotides line up with TRBD2. CDR3 length equals 13 residues. J gave up 2 bases and V 5 bases, and 3 bases lay outside the gene matches. Germline-derived CDR1 and CDR2 are SGHVS and FNYEAQ. The CDR3 is CASSTRGAYEQYF. DNA of the CDR3: TGTGCCAGCAGCACACGGGGGGCCTACGAGCAGTACTTC.

The chain recombines TRBV7-6 with TRBJ2-2; the match to TRBD2 covers 13 bases. Germline CDR1 is SGHVS and CDR2 is FNYEAQ. With V trimmed by 5 bases and J by 6 bases, 6 bases remained unmatched. The CDR3 is 16 amino acids. The CDR3 here is CASSPTTSGRAGELFF. The CDR3 DNA reads as TGTGCCAGCAGCCCAACCACTAGCGGGAGGGCCGGGGAGCTGTTTTTT.

The CDR3 here is CASSEHPRPWEQYF. In DNA form, the CDR3 reads TGTGCCAGCAGTGAACATCCCAGGCCTTGGGAGCAGTACTTC. The chain combines TRBV2 with TRBJ2-7; D unresolved. The CDR3 is made up of 14 amino acids. V was shortened by 2 bases and J by 7 bases, with 15 bases between the two germline ends. CDR1 is SNHLY and CDR2 is FYNNEI in the germline V gene.

The J gene is TRBJ2-1, the V gene TRBV2; 12 nucleotides line up with TRBD2. This CDR3 is built from 16 residues. The ends lost 3 bases at V and 7 bases at J; junction bases unmatched: 7. Per the germline V gene, CDR1 is SNHLY and CDR2 is FYNNEI. The DNA for the CDR3 is TGTGCCAGCAGTGATGTTTCTAGCGGGAGGGGAAATGAGCAGTTCTTC. As protein: CASSDVSSGRGNEQFF.

This chain uses TRBV5-1 with TRBJ2-7; TRBD1 agrees at 8 bases. J gave up 3 bases and V 2 bases, and 4 bases lay outside the gene matches. This CDR3 has 14 amino acids. CDR1 and CDR2 (germline): SGHRS, YFSETQ. In nucleotides, the CDR3 is TGCGCCAGCAGCTTCGACAGGGGCGGCTACGAGCAGTACTTC. Translation gives CASSFDRGGYEQYF.

V usage is TRBV19 and J usage is TRBJ2-7, with D unclear. V lost 5 bases, J lost 3 bases, and 17 bases lay in between. Germline lookup yields CDR1 LNHDA and CDR2 SQIVND (reference sequence). This CDR3 contains 15 residues. This chain's CDR3 is CASSGFRSSLYEQYF. CDR3 DNA: TGTGCCAGTAGTGGCTTCAGGTCATCCCTCTACGAGCAGTACTTC.

The J gene is TRBJ2-4, the V gene TRBV2, with a weak D call TRBD2 (6 bases). Trimming shortened V by 7 bases and J by 3 bases, and 13 bases separated the two germline ends. This CDR3 region has 14 residues. Looked up from germline, CDR1 is SNHLY and CDR2 is FYNNEI. The CDR3 DNA sequence: TGTGCCAGCATGGGGGGTGAGGGCAAAAACATTCAGTACTTC. Protein product: CASMGGEGKNIQYF.

This clone was picked up a small number of times. The J gene is TRBJ1-2, the V gene TRBV4-2; 8 nucleotides align to TRBD1. The CDR3 is made up of 14 amino acids. The V and J ends lost 3 bases and 8 bases, in that order; junction bases with no gene match: 8. Germline-derived CDR1 and CDR2 are LGHNA and YNFKEQ. DNA of the CDR3: TGTGCCAGCAGCCACCCGGGACAGGATACCGGCTACACCTTC. Protein product: CASSHPGQDTGYTF.

The genes are TRBV11-3 and TRBJ2-5; D remains ambiguous. The CDR3 runs 14 residues. Germline V gene lookup returns CDR1 SGHNT and CDR2 YENEEA. Between the trimmed V and J ends, which lost 4 bases and 1 base, there was a span of 10 bases. This CDR3 is CASSSMPGQETQYF. The CDR3 coding sequence is TGTGCCAGCAGCTCTATGCCAGGCCAAGAGACCCAGTACTTC.

This chain uses TRBV6-5 with TRBJ1-2; D is perhaps TRBD1 (6 bases). Germline values: CDR1 MNHEY, CDR2 SVGAGI. V dropped 1 base and J dropped 4 bases, with 16 bases sitting between them. CDR3 length: 16 amino acids. The CDR3 sequence is CASSYLRTGGGYGYTF. CDR3 nucleotides: TGTGCCAGCAGTTACTTAAGGACGGGAGGGGGCTATGGCTACACCTTC.

This clone has a count of ten or more. The rearrangement uses TRBV6-5 and TRBJ2-7; 10 bases fit TRBD1. CDR3 length: 14 residues. The ends lost 10 bases at V and 2 bases at J; junction bases unmatched: 8. Germline V gene lookup returns CDR1 MNHEY and CDR2 SVGAGI. The CDR3, as DNA: TGTGCCACCAGACGGGACAGGGGAACCTACGAGCAGTACTTC. Its translation is CATRRDRGTYEQYF.

This clone appeared once. The chain carries TRBV29-1 and TRBJ1-2; D uncertain. The V and J ends lost 0 bases and 6 bases respectively, with 17 bases between them. This CDR3 spans 15 amino acids. Looked up from germline, CDR1 is SQVTM and CDR2 is ANQGSEA. CDR3: CSVEDPHLEVDGYTF. CDR3 sequence (DNA): TGCAGCGTTGAAGACCCGCACCTAGAGGTGGATGGCTACACCTTC.

This chain connects TRBV5-8 to TRBJ1-3, with D possibly being TRBD1 (6 bases). Germline-derived CDR1 and CDR2 are SGHTS and YDEGEE. With 4 bases removed from V and 4 bases from J, the gap between germline ends came to 12 bases. The CDR3 sequence is 14 residues long. CDR3 DNA sequence: TGTGCCAGCAGCGGCCCAGACAGGGGAAACACCATATATTTT. Translated, it gives CASSGPDRGNTIYF.